The 7 T cell receptor beta chains listed next were all sequenced from one sample in a study of CD8 T cells in ankylosing spondylitis. TCRdb re-derived calls from the 5' RACE reads in MiXCR, one entry per CDR3 protein. Of around 430,000 distinct CDR3 sequences in the sample, about a sixth were seen once. Which antigens these TCRs recognize remains unknown. Study-level findings and limits: About eight highly homologous variants made up a TCR beta motif that seemed to typify ankylosing spondylitis blood.

The source material was blood, either unsorted or a sorted T cell fraction (not recorded which). All receptors come from a male donor with ankylosing spondylitis.

The V gene is TRBV5-1, the J gene TRBJ2-2; D unclear. V lost 2 bases and J lost 8, with 19 bases in between. CDR3 length: 16 residues. Germline lookup yields CDR1 SGHRS and CDR2 YFSETQ. The DNA of the CDR3 is TGCGCCAGCAGCTTTGTAGGGTCCGGTACCACTGGGGAGCTGTTTTTT. Protein: CASSFVGSGTTGELFF.

In this sample, this clonotype turned up a few times. The chain links TRBV6-1 to TRBJ1-3; D is ambiguous. The V end lost 4 bases, the J end lost 0 bases, and 10 bases lay between the germline ends. The CDR3 loop spans 15 amino acids. Germline CDR1 reads MNHNS; CDR2 reads SASEGT. Here the CDR3 DNA reads TGTGCCAGCAGTGGATCGTTAAGCTCTGGAAACACCATATATTTT. This sequence encodes CASSGSLSSGNTIYF.

The chain links TRBV6-5 to TRBJ2-1; 11 bases are shared with TRBD2. Germline-derived CDR1 and CDR2 are MNHEY and SVGAGI. The CDR3 length is 14 residues. With 10 bases clipped from V and 8 bases from J, the junction kept 10 bases outside the gene matches. CDR3: CATVSGRADYEQFF. The CDR3 DNA follows: TGTGCCACCGTTAGCGGGAGGGCCGACTATGAGCAGTTCTTC.

The rearrangement links TRBV6-4 to TRBJ2-2, with D possibly matching TRBD2 (5 bases). V was pared by 6 bases and J by 2 bases, with 10 bases between. CDR3 length: 14 residues. The V gene's germline CDR1 is MRHNA and CDR2 SNTAGT. DNA for the CDR3: TGTGCCAGCAGCGCGGGCCCTAACACCGGGGAGCTGTTTTTT. Its translation: CASSAGPNTGELFF.

This clonotype has just a few counts. The V call is TRBV20-1, the J call TRBJ2-5; TRBD1 agrees at 7 bases. Germline CDR1 reads DFQATT; CDR2 reads SNEGSKA (reference sequence). V lost 6 bases, J lost 2 bases, and 21 bases stayed unmatched. The length of the CDR3 is 18 residues. Here the CDR3 reads CSAADRWTGSIMQETQYF. The CDR3 bases are TGCAGTGCGGCCGACCGCTGGACAGGCTCTATAATGCAAGAGACCCAGTACTTC.

This clonotype was counted a few times. V gene TRBV20-1 combines with J gene TRBJ1-5; weak D call: TRBD1 (5 bases). V gave up 6 bases and J gave up 8 bases, with 20 bases separating them. CDR1 is DFQATT and CDR2 is SNEGSKA in the germline V gene (reference sequence). The CDR3 spans 14 residues. Here the CDR3 reads CSATRSGPSEPQHF. The CDR3 nucleotides are TGCAGTGCCACCCGGTCGGGGCCCTCCGAGCCCCAGCATTTT.

This rearrangement joins TRBV29-1 to TRBJ2-1, with 10 bases fitting TRBD2. This CDR3 has 15 residues. Germline V gene sequence: CDR1 SQVTM, CDR2 ANQGSEA. V gave up 5 bases and J gave up 8 bases; unmatched junction bases: 12. The CDR3 DNA is TGCAGCGTTAAAGGCGGGCTAGCGGGAGTCGATGAGCAGTTCTTC. This codes for CSVKGGLAGVDEQFF.